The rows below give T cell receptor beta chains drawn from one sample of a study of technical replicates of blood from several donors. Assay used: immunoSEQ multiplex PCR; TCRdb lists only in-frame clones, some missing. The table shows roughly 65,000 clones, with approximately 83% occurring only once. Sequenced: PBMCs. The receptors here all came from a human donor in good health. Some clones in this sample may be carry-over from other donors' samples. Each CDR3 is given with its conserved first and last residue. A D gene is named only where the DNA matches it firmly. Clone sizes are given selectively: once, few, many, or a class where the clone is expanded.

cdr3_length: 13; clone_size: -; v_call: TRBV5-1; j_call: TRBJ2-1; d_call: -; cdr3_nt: TGCGCCAGCGCGCGGAGCTCCTACAATGAGCAGTTCTTC; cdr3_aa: CASARSSYNEQFF
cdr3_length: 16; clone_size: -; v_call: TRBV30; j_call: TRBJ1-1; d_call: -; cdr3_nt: TGTGCCTGGAGGGCGGTAGGACAGAAAATGAACACTGAAGCTTTCTTT; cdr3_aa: CAWRAVGQKMNTEAFF
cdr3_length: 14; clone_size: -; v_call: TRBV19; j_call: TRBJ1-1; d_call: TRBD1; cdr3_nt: TGTGCCAGTAGTCCCAACAGGGACAGGGCCGAAGCTTTCTTT; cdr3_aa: CASSPNRDRAEAFF
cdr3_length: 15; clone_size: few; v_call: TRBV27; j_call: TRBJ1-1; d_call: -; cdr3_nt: TGTGCCAGCAGCCCCCGGGGGACCTCGAACACTGAAGCTTTCTTT; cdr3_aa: CASSPRGTSNTEAFF
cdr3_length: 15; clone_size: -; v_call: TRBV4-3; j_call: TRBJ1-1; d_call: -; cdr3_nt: TGCGCCAGCAGCGCAAGGGCAGGGCTGGACACTGAAGCTTTCTTT; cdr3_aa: CASSARAGLDTEAFF
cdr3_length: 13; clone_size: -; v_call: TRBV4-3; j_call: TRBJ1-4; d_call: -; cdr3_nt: TGCGCCAGCAGCCAAGACCGATCTAGTAAACTGTTTTTT; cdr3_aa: CASSQDRSSKLFF
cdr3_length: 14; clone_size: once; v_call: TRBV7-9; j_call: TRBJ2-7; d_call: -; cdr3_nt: TGTGCCAGCACCGCTCCCGCGGTTGTGCTTGAGCAGTACTTC; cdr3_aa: CASTAPAVVLEQYF
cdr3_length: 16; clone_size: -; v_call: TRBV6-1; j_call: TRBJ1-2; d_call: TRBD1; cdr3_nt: TGTGCCAGCAGTGGATCCGGGACAGGGGAGCGGTATGGCTACACCTTC; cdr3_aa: CASSGSGTGERYGYTF
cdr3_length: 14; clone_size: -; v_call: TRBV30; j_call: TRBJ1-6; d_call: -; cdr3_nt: TGTGCCTGGAGTGTACAGGGTATAGTTTCACCCCTCCACTTT; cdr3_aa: CAWSVQGIVSPLHF
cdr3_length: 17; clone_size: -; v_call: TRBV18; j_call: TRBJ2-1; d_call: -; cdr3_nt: TGTGCCAGCTCCCCGACACGAGGGGCTAGCGCTTACAATGAGCAGTTCTTC; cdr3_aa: CASSPTRGASAYNEQFF
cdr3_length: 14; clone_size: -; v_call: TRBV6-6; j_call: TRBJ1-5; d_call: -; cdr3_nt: TGTGCCAGCAGGACAGCTTATAGCAATCAGCCCCAGCATTTT; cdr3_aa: CASRTAYSNQPQHF
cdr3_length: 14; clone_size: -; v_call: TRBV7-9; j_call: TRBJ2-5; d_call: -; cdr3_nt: TGTGCCAGCAGCTTAGGACTTACCGAAGAGACCCAGTACTTC; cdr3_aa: CASSLGLTEETQYF
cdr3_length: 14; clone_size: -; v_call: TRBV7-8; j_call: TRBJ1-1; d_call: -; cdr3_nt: TGTGCCAGCAGCTCCTGGGGGGGTAGCACTGAAGCTTTCTTT; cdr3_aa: CASSSWGGSTEAFF
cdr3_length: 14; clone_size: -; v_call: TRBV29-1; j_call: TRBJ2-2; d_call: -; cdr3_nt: TGCAGCGCCCTAACCCCAGGGAACGCCGGGGAGCTGTTTTTT; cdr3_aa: CSALTPGNAGELFF
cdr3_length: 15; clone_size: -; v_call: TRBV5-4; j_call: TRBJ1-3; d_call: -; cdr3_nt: TGTGCCAGCAGCTTGGGCGGAGCCTCTGGAAACACCATATATTTT; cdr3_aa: CASSLGGASGNTIYF
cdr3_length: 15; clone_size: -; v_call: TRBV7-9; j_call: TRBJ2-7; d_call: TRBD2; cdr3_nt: TGTGCCAGCAGCTTAGCTAGCGGGAGAGGCTACGAGCAGTACTTC; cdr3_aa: CASSLASGRGYEQYF
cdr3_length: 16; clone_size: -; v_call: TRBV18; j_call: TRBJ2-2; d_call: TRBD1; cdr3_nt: TGTGCCAGCTCAATCGGACAGGGGGAAAACACCGGGGAGCTGTTTTTT; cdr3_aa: CASSIGQGENTGELFF
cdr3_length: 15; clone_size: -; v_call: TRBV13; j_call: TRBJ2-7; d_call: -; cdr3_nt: TGTGCCAGCAGCCCGCAGTGGCCTGGAGGAGCCGAGCAGTACTTC; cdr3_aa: CASSPQWPGGAEQYF
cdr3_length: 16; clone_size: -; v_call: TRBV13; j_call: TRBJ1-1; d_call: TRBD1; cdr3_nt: TGTGCCAGCAGCTTAGGTCAGGGGGTTTGGGGCACTGAAGCTTTCTTT; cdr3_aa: CASSLGQGVWGTEAFF
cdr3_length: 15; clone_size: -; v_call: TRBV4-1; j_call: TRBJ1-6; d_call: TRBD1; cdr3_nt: TGCGCCAGCAGCCAGGGACAGGGGATTCGTTCACCCCTCCACTTT; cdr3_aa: CASSQGQGIRSPLHF
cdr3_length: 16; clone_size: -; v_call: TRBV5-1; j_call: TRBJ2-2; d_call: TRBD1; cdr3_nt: TGCGCCAGCAGCTTGGGGGACAGGGTGACGACCGGGGAGCTGTTTTTT; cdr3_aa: CASSLGDRVTTGELFF
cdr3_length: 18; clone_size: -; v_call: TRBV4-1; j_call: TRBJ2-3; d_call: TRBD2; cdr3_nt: TGCGCCAGCAGCCAAGATGTTCGGGGAGGGATGGGCACAGATACGCAGTATTTT; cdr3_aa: CASSQDVRGGMGTDTQYF
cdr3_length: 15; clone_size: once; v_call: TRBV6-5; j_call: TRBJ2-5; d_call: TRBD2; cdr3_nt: TGTGCCAGCAGCATACTAGCGGGAGGGGGGGAGACCCAGTACTTC; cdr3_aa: CASSILAGGGETQYF
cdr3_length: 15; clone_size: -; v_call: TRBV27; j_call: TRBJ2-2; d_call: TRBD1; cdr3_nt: TGTGCCAGCAGTTCCCTTGGACAGGGGGCCGGGGAGCTGTTTTTT; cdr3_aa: CASSSLGQGAGELFF
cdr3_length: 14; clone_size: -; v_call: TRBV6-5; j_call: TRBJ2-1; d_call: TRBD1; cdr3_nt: TGTGCCAGCAGCCCCGGGACAGGGTACAATGAGCAGTTCTTC; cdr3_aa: CASSPGTGYNEQFF
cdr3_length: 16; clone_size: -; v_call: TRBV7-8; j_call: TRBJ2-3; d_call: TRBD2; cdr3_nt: TGTGCCAGCAGCTTATTAATAGCGGGAGGGCCAGATACGCAGTATTTT; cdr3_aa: CASSLLIAGGPDTQYF
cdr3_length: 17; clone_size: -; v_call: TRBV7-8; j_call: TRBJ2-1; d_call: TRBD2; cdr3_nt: TGTGCCAGCAGCTCTGGACTAGCGGAGGCGGCCTACAATGAGCAGTTCTTC; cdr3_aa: CASSSGLAEAAYNEQFF
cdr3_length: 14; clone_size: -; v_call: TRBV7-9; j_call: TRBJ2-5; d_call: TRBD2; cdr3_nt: TGTGCCAGCAGCCCGCGGACTAGCTGGGAGACCCAGTACTTC; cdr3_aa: CASSPRTSWETQYF
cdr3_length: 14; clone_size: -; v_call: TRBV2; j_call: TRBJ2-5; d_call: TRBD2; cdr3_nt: TGTGCCAGCACCCTAAGTAGGGGAGGGGAGACCCAGTACTTC; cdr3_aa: CASTLSRGGETQYF
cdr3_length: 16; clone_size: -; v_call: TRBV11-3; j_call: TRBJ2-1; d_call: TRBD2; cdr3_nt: TGTGCCAGCAGCTTAGGGGGACTAGCGGGGGTGAATGAGCAGTTCTTC; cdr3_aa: CASSLGGLAGVNEQFF
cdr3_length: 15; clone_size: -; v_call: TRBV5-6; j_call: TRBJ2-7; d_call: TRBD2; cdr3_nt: TGTGCCAGCAGCTTGGTTACGGGGGGGCCTGACGAGCAGTACTTC; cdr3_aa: CASSLVTGGPDEQYF
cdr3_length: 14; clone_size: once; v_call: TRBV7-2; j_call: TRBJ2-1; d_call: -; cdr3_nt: TGTGCCAGCAGCTTACAGGGGTCCTACAATGAGCAGTTCTTC; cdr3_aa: CASSLQGSYNEQFF
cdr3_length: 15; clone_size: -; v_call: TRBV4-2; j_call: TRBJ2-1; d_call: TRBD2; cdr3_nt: TGTGCCAGCAGCCGAGGACTAGCGGAGTACAATGAGCAGTTCTTC; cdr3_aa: CASSRGLAEYNEQFF
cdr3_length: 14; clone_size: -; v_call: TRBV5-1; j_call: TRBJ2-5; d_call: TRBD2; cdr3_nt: TGCGCCAGCAGCTTGGTAGCGGGCTCAGAGACCCAGTACTTC; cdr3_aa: CASSLVAGSETQYF
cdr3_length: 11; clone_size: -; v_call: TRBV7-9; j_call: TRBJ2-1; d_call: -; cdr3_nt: TGTGCCAGCAGCACAGAGGGTGAGCAGTTCTTC; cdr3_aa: CASSTEGEQFF
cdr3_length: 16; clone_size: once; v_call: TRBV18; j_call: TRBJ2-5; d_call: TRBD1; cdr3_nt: TGTGCCAGCTCACCCTCCGGGACAGGGGTTGTCGAGACCCAGTACTTC; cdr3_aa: CASSPSGTGVVETQYF
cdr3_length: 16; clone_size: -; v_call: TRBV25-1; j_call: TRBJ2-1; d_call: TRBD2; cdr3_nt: TGTGCCAGCAGTGCCTTCGGGGGGGGTCACCGCAATGAGCAGTTCTTC; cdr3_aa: CASSAFGGGHRNEQFF
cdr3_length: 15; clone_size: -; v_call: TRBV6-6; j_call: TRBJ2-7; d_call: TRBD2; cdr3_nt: TGTGCCAGCAGTTACTCGAGTAGCGGGGGATACGAGCAGTACTTC; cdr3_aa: CASSYSSSGGYEQYF
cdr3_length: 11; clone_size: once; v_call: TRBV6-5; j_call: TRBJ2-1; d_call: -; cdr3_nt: TGTGCCAGCAGCTCCGGTAGTAAGCAGTTCTTC; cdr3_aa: CASSSGSKQFF